A selection of T cell receptor beta chains follows, all from one sample in a study of control samples from healthy donors and cancer patients. Data came from immunoSEQ multiplex PCR; TCRdb stores just in-frame clones and leaves some out. The sample consists of around 140,000 clones, roughly 93% of them appearing once. Sequencing was carried out using blood. The origin of the receptors is a young man in good health. Each CDR3 is given with its conserved first and last residue. The D gene is left open where the match is weak. Some rows have no size entry. The others give once, few or many, or a class for an expanded clone.

V	J	D	size	CDR3	DNA
TRBV12-3/TRBV12-4	TRBJ1-5	-	-	CASSLAGNQPQHF	TGTGCCAGCAGTTTAGCGGGCAATCAGCCCCAGCATTTT
TRBV19	TRBJ2-3	-	-	CASSIGSGTDTQYF	TGTGCCAGTAGTATAGGGTCCGGCACAGATACGCAGTATTTT
TRBV14	TRBJ2-1	TRBD2	-	CASSQIAGIHYNEQFF	TGTGCCAGCAGCCAAATAGCGGGTATTCATTACAATGAGCAGTTCTTC
TRBV6-4	TRBJ2-1	TRBD1	-	CASSVFVGQGINEQFF	TGTGCCAGCAGTGTTTTCGTGGGACAGGGGATTAATGAGCAGTTCTTC
TRBV5-4	TRBJ2-4	-	once	CASSLDMGAQNIQYF	TGTGCCAGCAGCTTGGATATGGGGGCCCAAAACATTCAGTACTTC
TRBV29-1	TRBJ2-1	TRBD2	-	CSAPRPIAGLRYNEQFF	TGCAGCGCCCCACGCCCTATAGCGGGCCTGAGATACAATGAGCAGTTCTTC
TRBV9	TRBJ1-4	-	-	CASSQNPGRANEKLFF	TGTGCCAGCAGCCAAAACCCGGGACGGGCTAATGAAAAACTGTTTTTT
TRBV7-6	TRBJ2-5	-	-	CASSWEMLTEAETQYF	TGTGCCAGCAGCTGGGAGATGCTCACGGAGGCCGAGACCCAGTACTTC
TRBV6-2/TRBV6-3	TRBJ1-1	TRBD1	-	CASSYRGQAEAFF	TGTGCCAGCAGTTACAGGGGGCAGGCTGAAGCTTTCTTT
TRBV7-8	TRBJ1-5	-	-	CASSLERGNQPQHF	TGTGCCAGCAGCTTAGAAAGGGGGAATCAGCCCCAGCATTTT
TRBV27	TRBJ2-1	-	-	CASSGGSYNEQFF	TGTGCCAGCAGTGGGGGCTCCTACAATGAGCAGTTCTTC
TRBV5-1	TRBJ2-7	-	-	CASSYRTGYEQYF	TGCGCCAGCAGCTACCGGACCGGGTACGAGCAGTACTTC
TRBV11-3	TRBJ2-1	-	-	CASSPRESDEQFF	TGTGCCAGCAGCCCACGGGAGAGCGATGAGCAGTTCTTC
TRBV5-4	TRBJ1-2	TRBD1	-	CASSPPGTDYLFGYTF	TGTGCCAGCAGCCCTCCCGGGACAGACTACCTATTCGGCTACACCTTC
TRBV5-1	TRBJ2-1	-	-	CASSSGQSYNEQFF	TGCGCCAGCAGCTCTGGGCAGTCCTACAATGAGCAGTTCTTC
TRBV6-5	TRBJ1-1	-	-	CATLGEGNTEAFF	TGTGCCACACTCGGGGAGGGGAACACTGAAGCTTTCTTT
TRBV30	TRBJ1-5	TRBD1	-	CAWRTGPDQPQHF	TGTGCCTGGAGGACAGGGCCCGATCAGCCCCAGCATTTT
TRBV28	TRBJ2-1	-	-	CASSFLSDGYNEQFF	TGTGCCAGCAGTTTCCTGTCGGACGGCTACAATGAGCAGTTCTTC
TRBV7-2	TRBJ2-2	-	-	CASSLVPGGDTGELFF	TGTGCCAGCAGCTTAGTCCCGGGGGGCGACACCGGGGAGCTGTTTTTT
TRBV5-1	TRBJ1-4	-	-	CASSWGGTNEKLFF	TGCGCCAGCAGCTGGGGAGGAACTAATGAAAAACTGTTTTTT
TRBV7-9	TRBJ1-4	-	-	CASSPIAWGHEKLFF	TGTGCCAGCAGCCCAATCGCCTGGGGCCATGAAAAACTGTTTTTT
TRBV7-2	TRBJ2-1	-	-	CASSPDAGSYNEQFF	TGTGCCAGCAGCCCAGATGCGGGGTCCTACAATGAGCAGTTCTTC
TRBV7-9	TRBJ2-1	TRBD2	-	CASRGGDGSSYNEQFF	TGTGCCAGCAGGGGAGGGGACGGTAGCTCCTACAATGAGCAGTTCTTC
TRBV7-2	TRBJ1-1	-	-	CASSFFANTEAFF	TGTGCCAGCAGCTTTTTCGCGAACACTGAAGCTTTCTTT
TRBV27	TRBJ2-4	-	-	CASSLSWGPKRGKNIQYF	TGTGCCAGCAGTTTATCGTGGGGGCCCAAGCGGGGCAAAAACATTCAGTACTTC
TRBV11-2	TRBJ1-1	-	-	CASSFFARVDTEAFF	TGTGCCAGCAGCTTCTTCGCCAGGGTGGACACTGAAGCTTTCTTT
TRBV5-6	TRBJ1-2	TRBD1	-	CASSGPGQGAGGYTF	TGTGCCAGCAGCGGGCCGGGACAGGGGGCCGGTGGCTACACCTTC
TRBV7-2	TRBJ2-5	TRBD2	once	CASSLPAGVETQYF	TGTGCCAGCAGCCTCCCGGCGGGGGTAGAGACCCAGTACTTC
TRBV3-1/TRBV3-2	TRBJ2-1	-	-	CASSLGVTGNNEQFF	TGTGCCAGCAGCCTAGGGGTGACAGGAAACAATGAGCAGTTCTTC
TRBV9	TRBJ2-5	-	-	CASSPRAAPGGETQYF	TGTGCCAGCAGCCCCCGGGCCGCCCCTGGGGGAGAGACCCAGTACTTC
TRBV10-1	TRBJ1-1	-	once	CASSESGLGGRNTEAFF	TGCGCCAGCAGTGAGTCCGGTCTAGGGGGTAGAAACACTGAAGCTTTCTTT
TRBV11-2	TRBJ2-3	TRBD2	-	CASSLRGGEADTQYF	TGTGCCAGCAGCCTCCGTGGGGGGGAGGCAGATACGCAGTATTTT
TRBV5-4	TRBJ1-2	-	-	CASSDGGTDYGYTF	TGTGCCAGCAGCGACGGCGGGACCGACTATGGCTACACCTTC
TRBV5-4	TRBJ1-2	TRBD1	few	CASSPDRGYGYTF	TGTGCCAGCAGCCCGGACAGGGGTTATGGCTACACCTTC
TRBV28	TRBJ2-1	TRBD2	-	CASSIQTSGRDEQFF	TGTGCCAGCAGTATTCAGACTAGCGGCAGGGATGAGCAGTTCTTC
TRBV7-9	TRBJ2-6	TRBD1	-	CASSLPGQPISGANVLTF	TGTGCCAGCAGCTTACCGGGACAGCCGATCTCTGGGGCCAACGTCCTGACTTTC
TRBV28	TRBJ1-2	TRBD1	-	CASSIPNPDRAHGYTF	TGTGCCAGCAGTATCCCCAACCCGGACAGGGCCCATGGCTACACCTTC
TRBV30	TRBJ2-2	-	-	CAWETGYAGELFF	TGTGCCTGGGAGACAGGTTACGCCGGGGAGCTGTTTTTT
TRBV29-1	TRBJ2-7	-	-	CSVESDSSYEQYF	TGCAGCGTTGAATCGGACAGTTCCTACGAGCAGTACTTC
TRBV30	TRBJ1-3	-	-	CAWRPGSGNTIYF	TGTGCCTGGAGACCAGGGTCTGGAAACACCATATATTTT
TRBV12-3/TRBV12-4	TRBJ1-1	-	-	CASSLVNTEAFF	TGTGCCAGCAGTTTAGTGAACACTGAAGCTTTCTTT
TRBV28	TRBJ1-1	-	-	CASSLGGGGSGISEAFF	TGTGCCAGCAGTTTAGGCGGGGGCGGCAGCGGAATTTCTGAGGCTTTCTTT